This T cell receptor (beta chain) was profiled in a study of siplizumab effects on memory and regulatory T cells. This clone occurred once. Its antigen is unknown. Profiled with immunoSEQ multiplex PCR; TCRdb holds only in-frame clones, not every one. Altogether approximately 65,000 clones are present, 79% being singletons, with the ten largest covering approximately 0.4%. Trimming stripped 2 bases from V and 2 bases from J, with 7 bases between. This CDR3 spans 13 amino acids. Germline loops: CDR1 SNHLY, CDR2 FYNNEI. Study findings and constraints: Memory T cells appeared less diverse than naive cells, which seemed to contribute substantially to alloresponse.

The clonotype originates from a human donor in good health. The source material was memory CD4+ T cells sorted from blood. The chain is built from TRBV2 and TRBJ2-7; D remains unclear. CDR3 DNA: TGTGCCAGCAGTGAAACAGTTACCTACGAGCAGTACTTC. It translates to CASSETVTYEQYF. Looking up the rest from reference TRBV2 and TRBJ2-7 gives the full variable domain: EPEVTQTPSHQVTQMGQEVILRCVPISNHLYFYWYRQILGQKVEFLVSFYNNEISEKSEIFDDQFSVERPDGSNFTLKIRSTKLEDSAMYFCASSETVTYEQYFGPGTRLTVT.